Listed below are T cell receptor beta chains from one sample, sequenced in a study of blood T cell repertoires in COVID-19. Method: immunoSEQ multiplex PCR; TCRdb's copy keeps in-frame clones and lacks some. The table shows more than 85,000 clones, with about 87% occurring only once. What was sequenced was peripheral blood. These receptors came from a man between 50 and 59 years old with active or convalescent COVID-19. The CDR3 runs from the conserved cysteine through the conserved F or W. A D gene is named only where the DNA matches it firmly. Clone size, where shown, is once, few, many, or a class for clones that have expanded.

j_call | clone_size | v_call | d_call | cdr3_nt | cdr3_aa
TRBJ2-3 | . | TRBV11-1 | . | TGTGCCAGCAGCTTGACCAAGGGGGGCACAGATACGCAGTATTTT | CASSLTKGGTDTQYF
TRBJ2-1 | . | TRBV18 | TRBD1 | TGTGCCAGCTCACCACCGACAGGGAGCCACAATGAGCAGTTCTTC | CASSPPTGSHNEQFF
TRBJ1-2 | . | TRBV24-1 | TRBD1 | TGTGCCACCAGTGACCCGACAGGGCGCTATGGCTACACCTTC | CATSDPTGRYGYTF
TRBJ2-3 | . | TRBV6-6 | . | TGTGCCAGCACCCTATCACAGACAGATACGCAGTATTTT | CASTLSQTDTQYF
TRBJ1-4 | . | TRBV10-3 | . | TGTGCCATCAGTGAGGGGGGGGCTGAAAAACTGTTTTTT | CAISEGGAEKLFF
TRBJ2-5 | once | TRBV18 | TRBD1 | TGTGCCAGCTCACCCCGGGACAGAGAGACCCAGTACTTC | CASSPRDRETQYF
TRBJ1-1 | . | TRBV19 | . | TGTGCCAGTAGTATAAGCCGGGGCACTGAAGCTTTCTTT | CASSISRGTEAFF
TRBJ2-7 | . | TRBV7-2 | . | TGTGCCAGCAGCCGAGGGCCGGGCGAGCAGTACTTC | CASSRGPGEQYF
TRBJ2-2 | . | TRBV10-1 | TRBD1 | TGCGCCAGCAGTTCCCAGGGGGTCGGGGAGCTGTTTTTT | CASSSQGVGELFF
TRBJ2-1 | few | TRBV29-1 | TRBD2 | TGCAGCGTTGAGAGGGGACTAGTGGAGTACAATGAGCAGTTCTTC | CSVERGLVEYNEQFF
TRBJ1-6 | . | TRBV27 | . | TGTGCCAGCAGTCTGGGGACGGGGGTGAATTCACCCCTCCACTTT | CASSLGTGVNSPLHF
TRBJ1-1 | few | TRBV6-5 | . | TGTGCCAGCAGTTATCCAGGGCGGGGAACTGAAGCTTTCTTT | CASSYPGRGTEAFF
TRBJ2-5 | . | TRBV10-3 | . | TGTGCCATCGGGGCGGACCAAGAGACCCAGTACTTC | CAIGADQETQYF
TRBJ2-4 | once | TRBV3-1/TRBV3-2 | . | TGTGCCAGCAGCCCGGGGACATTAGCCAAAAACATTCAGTACTTC | CASSPGTLAKNIQYF
TRBJ2-5 | . | TRBV24-1 | . | TGTGCCACCAGTGCCCCCGGAGTCCCGGAGGAGACCCAGTACTTC | CATSAPGVPEETQYF
TRBJ1-3 | . | TRBV23-1 | . | TGCGCCAGCAGTCAAGGGCAGCCCTCTGGAAACACCATATATTTT | CASSQGQPSGNTIYF
TRBJ1-1 | . | TRBV30 | . | TGTGCCTGGAGATACGGGACACCGAACACTGAAGCTTTCTTT | CAWRYGTPNTEAFF
TRBJ1-1 | . | TRBV6-5 | . | TGTGCCAGCAGTCACCTCGGGGTCATGAACACTGAAGCTTTCTTT | CASSHLGVMNTEAFF
TRBJ1-2 | once | TRBV6-5 | . | TGTGCCACCGGGACATCGTTCGGCTACACCTTC | CATGTSFGYTF
TRBJ2-5 | . | TRBV4-1 | . | TGCGCCAGCAGCCCACAGGGACGGGAGACCCAGTACTTC | CASSPQGRETQYF
TRBJ2-1 | . | TRBV5-1 | TRBD1 | TGCGCCAGCAGCTTGCGGGACAGGGGGAACAGTGAGCAGTTCTTC | CASSLRDRGNSEQFF
TRBJ2-5 | . | TRBV7-9 | TRBD1 | TGTGCCAGCAGCTCCCCCTTAAGACAGGGGGCGCGAGAGACCCAGTACTTC | CASSSPLRQGARETQYF